Listed here are 3 T cell receptor beta chains from one sample, sequenced in a study of OX40 agonist ivuxolimab in advanced cancers. Data came from immunoSEQ multiplex PCR; TCRdb stores just in-frame clones and leaves some out. Of around 68,000 clones in the sample, 86% were seen once. The sequencing used CD4+ or CD8+ T cells sorted from blood, collected in a trial of the OX40 agonist ivuxolimab. The source of these receptors is an adult with an advanced solid tumor such as melanoma, head and neck, liver or kidney cancer.

The chain has TRBV5-4 and TRBJ1-3; possibly TRBD1 for D (6 bases). V was shortened by 4 bases and J by 4 bases, with 18 bases between the two germline ends. CDR1 SGHNT and CDR2 YYREEE come from the germline V gene (reference sequence). There are 16 residues in the CDR3. The CDR3 here is CASSRGGPGAGNTIYF. In DNA form, the CDR3 reads TGTGCCAGCAGCCGGGGCGGGCCAGGGGCAGGAAACACCATATATTTT.

The rearrangement joins TRBV19 to TRBJ2-5; D assignment may be TRBD1 or TRBD2 (5 bases each). Germline V gene lookup returns CDR1 LNHDA and CDR2 SQIVND (reference sequence). The CDR3 has 13 amino acids. V lost 5 bases, J lost 5 bases, and 12 bases lay in between. CDR3 in amino acids: CASSQGDEETQYF. The CDR3 nucleotides are TGTGCCAGTAGTCAGGGAGATGAGGAGACCCAGTACTTC.

This chain connects TRBV2 to TRBJ2-7; perhaps TRBD2 as D (7 bases). Trimming cost V 7 bases and J 7 bases, with 11 bases left between them. Germline V gives CDR1 SNHLY, CDR2 FYNNEI. The CDR3 is 11 amino acids. The CDR3 here is CASNGRGEQYF. The CDR3 DNA is TGTGCCAGCAATGGGAGGGGGGAGCAGTACTTC. Combining the CDR3 with reference TRBV2 and TRBJ2-7 gives the whole variable domain EPEVTQTPSHQVTQMGQEVILRCVPISNHLYFYWYRQILGQKVEFLVSFYNNEISEKSEIFDDQFSVERPDGSNFTLKIRSTKLEDSAMYFCASNGRGEQYFGPGTRLTVT.